Described below is a single T cell receptor beta chain sequence and its context. The antigen remains unidentified. These data originate in a study of OX40 agonist ivuxolimab in advanced cancers. This CDR3 is built from 15 residues. V gave up 4 bases and J gave up 10 bases; unmatched junction bases: 7. The V gene's germline CDR1 is WNHNN and CDR2 SYGVQD (reference sequence). The study's findings and limits: In CD8+ T cells, expanded clones were on average more numerous than in CD4+. In the 0.1-3.0 mg/kg groups, partial responders showed among the lowest expansion.

Assay: immunoSEQ multiplex PCR; the TCRdb copy retains only in-frame clones and omits some. Of under 70,000 clones listed, approximately 90% were seen once; the top ten hold about 10%. Sample: CD4+ or CD8+ T cells sorted from blood, taken in a trial of the OX40 agonist ivuxolimab. The clonotype comes from an adult with an advanced solid tumor such as melanoma, head and neck, liver or kidney cancer. V and J are TRBV10-1 and TRBJ2-1; TRBD2 agrees at 13 bases. CDR3 residues: CASSVTSGGAREQFF. DNA for the CDR3: TGCGCCAGCAGTGTTACTAGCGGGGGGGCCCGGGAGCAGTTCTTC.